This entry lists 21 T cell receptor beta chains sequenced from one sample in a study of identical twins. TCRdb ran MiXCR on the 5' RACE reads and lists one entry per CDR3 protein. The repertoire holds 1.5 million to 2 million distinct CDR3 sequences, less than 40% seen once, with about 0.27% in the top ten. Input material: cord blood. The receptors stem from a newborn girl in good health.

The chain links TRBV5-1 to TRBJ2-7; TRBD2 aligns across 12 bases. The CDR3 length is 17 residues. The trim removed 0 bases at V and 3 bases at J, leaving 7 bases unmatched. Germline-derived CDR1 and CDR2 are SGHRS and YFSETQ. The CDR3 DNA follows: TGCGCCAGCAGCTTGGCCCCTAGCGGGAGGGCCAACTACGAGCAGTACTTC. Residues: CASSLAPSGRANYEQYF.

In the case of this clonotype: This could be a read error, since a much larger clone is one nucleotide away. This sequence joins TRBV10-3 and TRBJ2-5; D is possibly TRBD1 (5 bases). CDR1 is ENHRY, CDR2 SYGVKD, per germline. This CDR3 comprises 11 residues. The CDR3 DNA reads TGTGCCATCAGGGGGCAAGAGGCCCAGTACTTC. It encodes CAIRGQEAQYF.

Only a few counts were recorded for this clonotype. The rearrangement joins TRBV10-3 to TRBJ1-1; 8 positions agree with TRBD1. CDR1 and CDR2 (germline): ENHRY, SYGVKD. CDR3 size: 15 residues. The CDR3 sequence is CAIRGPQDRATEAFF. CDR3 bases: TGTGCGATTCGAGGACCCCAGGACAGGGCCACTGAAGCTTTCTTT.

This clonotype was seen only a few times. J is TRBJ2-2 and V is TRBV6-2 or TRBV6-3; perhaps TRBD1 as D (6 bases). Germline CDR1 reads MNHEY; CDR2 reads SVGEGT. V was trimmed by 6 bases and J by 0 bases, leaving 17 bases between them. The CDR3 runs to 17 residues. The CDR3 DNA sequence: TGTGCCAGCAGCCCTCCTACAGGGTTCCCGAACACCGGGGAGCTGTTTTTT. Residues: CASSPPTGFPNTGELFF.

This clonotype appeared a few times. The CDR3 protein is CASSPSSGAAYEQYF. CDR3 nucleotide sequence: TGTGCCAGCTCACCGTCTAGCGGGGCCGCCTACGAGCAGTACTTC. The J gene is TRBJ2-7, the V gene TRBV18, with 9 bases that match TRBD2. The CDR3 totals 15 residues. Losses at the gene ends were 3 bases for V and 2 bases for J; bases not matched to a gene: 5. Germline-derived CDR1 and CDR2 are KGHSH and LQKENI.

This clonotype was observed once. This chain joins TRBV24-1 and TRBJ2-7; perhaps TRBD1 as D (6 bases). Germline assignment: CDR1 KGHDR and CDR2 SFDVKD. Trimming stripped 1 base from V and 0 bases from J, with 12 bases between. The CDR3 has 16 amino acids. This CDR3 is CATSDFGRGLSYEQYF. DNA for the CDR3: TGTGCCACCAGTGATTTCGGCAGGGGTCTCTCCTACGAGCAGTACTTC.

This clonotype was recorded a few times. This sequence joins TRBV12-3 or TRBV12-4 and TRBJ2-1; D unclear. The CDR3 consists of 15 residues. Trimming removed 3 bases from V and 13 bases from J, with 22 bases in between. The CDR3 DNA sequence: TGTGCCAGCAGTTTGAGGCTAGGCCTCCAAGAGACCCAGTTCTTC. Amino acid sequence: CASSLRLGLQETQFF.

This clonotype was seen a few times. The gene calls are TRBV7-7 and TRBJ2-3; D uncertain. Per the germline V gene, CDR1 is SSHAT and CDR2 is FNYEAQ (reference sequence). The V end was cut by 5 bases, the J end by 7 bases, with 10 bases between. The CDR3 runs to 12 residues. CDR3 coding DNA: TGTGCCAGCAGCCCCGACGATTATACGCAGTATTTT. It encodes CASSPDDYTQYF.

This chain joins TRBV20-1 and TRBJ2-1; no definite D call. The DNA end favors TRBJ2-7, so the J call may be wrong. Germline CDR1 and CDR2: DFQATT and SNEGSKA (reference sequence). This CDR3 contains 11 residues. The CDR3 bases are TGCAGCAAGGCCTCCTACAATGAGCAGTACTTC. Protein: CSKASYNEQYF.

J is TRBJ1-5 and V is TRBV6-1; possibly TRBD1 for D (5 bases). Germline CDR1 reads MNHNS; CDR2 reads SASEGT. The length of the CDR3 is 17 residues. Between the trimmed V and J ends, which lost 3 bases and 6 bases, there was a span of 21 bases. CDR3 DNA: TGTGCCAGCAGTGACGCCCTTCCGGGCGGGGGAAGTCAGCCCCAGCATTTT. Translating gives CASSDALPGGGSQPQHF.

CDR3 loop: CASSRVEGLAGDNEQYF. Here the CDR3 DNA reads TGTGCCAGCAGCCGGGTCGAGGGACTAGCGGGAGACAATGAGCAGTACTTC. This chain links TRBV9 with TRBJ2-5, with TRBD2 identical over 14 bases. CDR1 is SGDLS and CDR2 is YYNGEE in the germline V gene. J was trimmed by 11 bases and V by 4 bases; bases with no gene match: 16. CDR3 length equals 17 residues.

The V and J genes are TRBV6-1 and TRBJ1-1, with unresolved D. Per the germline V gene, CDR1 is MNHNS and CDR2 is SASEGT. The CDR3 extends over 15 amino acids. Deletions cut 4 bases from V and 3 bases from J, with 15 bases between. CDR3 DNA sequence: TGTGCCAGCAGTGCCCTACCGGACGGATACACTGAAGCTTTCTTT. This sequence encodes CASSALPDGYTEAFF.

The gene calls are TRBV7-6 and TRBJ2-6, with TRBD2 as a possible D gene (5 bases). This CDR3 spans 18 amino acids. Germline V gene lookup returns CDR1 SGHVS and CDR2 FNYEAQ. Trimming cost V 2 bases and J 4 bases, with 18 bases left between them. The DNA for the CDR3 is TGTGCCAGCAGCTTATCGCGGAGGCGGCCCCTCGGGGCCAACGTCCTGACTTTC. Translating gives CASSLSRRRPLGANVLTF. The complete variable domain, with remaining parts taken from reference TRBV7-6 and TRBJ2-6, reads GAGVSQSPRYKVTKRGQDVALRCDPISGHVSLYWYRQALGQGPEFLTYFNYEAQQDKSGLPNDRFSAERPEGSISTLTIQRTEQRDSAMYRCASSLSRRRPLGANVLTFGAGSRLTVL.

This clonotype showed up just a few times. The gene calls are TRBV18 and TRBJ2-4, with 13 nucleotides matching TRBD2. The CDR3 has 17 amino acids. Germline V lookup: CDR1 KGHSH, CDR2 LQKENI. Germline trimming cut 0 bases from V and 1 base from J; bases unmatched to any gene: 0. CDR3 DNA sequence: TGTGCCAGCTCACCACCGACTAGCGGGAGGGCCAAAAACATTCAGTACTTC. Its protein product is CASSPPTSGRAKNIQYF.

This clonotype was counted between two and nine times. The chain recombines TRBV10-3 with TRBJ2-3, with D tentatively TRBD1 or TRBD2 (6 bases each). The germline V gene has CDR1 ENHRY and CDR2 SYGVKD. The CDR3 consists of 17 residues. The germline V and J ends were trimmed by 2 bases and 2 bases, with 17 bases remaining between them. CDR3 sequence: CAISERGGQTFTDTQYF. The CDR3 DNA sequence: TGTGCCATCAGTGAGAGGGGAGGACAGACATTCACAGATACGCAGTATTTT.

The genes are TRBV20-1 and TRBJ1-1; 11 positions match TRBD1. Looked up from germline, CDR1 is DFQATT and CDR2 is SNEGSKA (reference sequence). This CDR3 spans 13 amino acids. V was pared by 5 bases and J by 4 bases, with 3 bases of the junction left unmatched. In DNA, the CDR3 is TGCAGTGCTGGGGGGACAGGGGGCACTGAAGCTTTCTTT. This codes for CSAGGTGGTEAFF.

The V and J genes are TRBV24-1 and TRBJ2-1, with D perhaps being TRBD1 or TRBD2 (6 bases each). Trimming stripped 4 bases from V and 5 bases from J, with 17 bases between. This CDR3 has 16 residues. CDR1 and CDR2 (germline): KGHDR, SFDVKD. The CDR3, as DNA: TGTGCCACCAGTGACCCTGCCAGGGGAGGTCACAATGAGCAGTTCTTC. It specifies CATSDPARGGHNEQFF.

This clonotype was seen a handful of times. The chain has TRBV7-2 and TRBJ2-3; 7 bases match TRBD1. The germline V gene encodes CDR1 SGHTA and CDR2 FQGNSA. CDR3 length equals 15 residues. Unmatched junction bases numbered 6, after V lost 4 bases and J lost 2 bases. For the CDR3, the DNA is TGTGCCAGCAGCTCAAAGGGGACAGCCACAGATACGCAGTATTTT. Encoded protein: CASSSKGTATDTQYF.

In the case of this clonotype: Given a much more abundant clone one base away, this may be a read error. V and J are TRBV12-3 or TRBV12-4 and TRBJ2-1; 14 bases fit TRBD2. J was trimmed by 8 bases and V by 5 bases; bases with no gene match: 5. This CDR3 has 15 amino acids. The CDR3 sequence: CASSPGLAGDHEQFF. The CDR3 bases are TGTGCCAGCAGTCCGGGACTAGCGGGAGACCATGAGCAGTTCTTC.

This clonotype came up a few times. The chain couples TRBV3-1 to TRBJ2-7; D unresolved. The CDR3 is 12 amino acids. V was cut by 0 bases and J by 3 bases, with 3 bases left in between. Per the germline V gene, CDR1 is LGHDT and CDR2 is YNNKEL (reference sequence). The CDR3 loop is CASSQELYEQYF. The CDR3 nucleotides are TGTGCCAGCAGCCAAGAGCTCTACGAGCAGTACTTC.

This chain joins TRBV30 and TRBJ2-7; perhaps TRBD2 as D (6 bases). This CDR3 spans 14 amino acids. Germline assignment: CDR1 GTSNPN and CDR2 SVGIG (reference sequence). V lost 2 bases and J 7 bases, leaving 18 bases between the germline ends. In DNA form, the CDR3 reads TGTGCCTGGAGTTCTGGACTACCCTCGGGGGAGCAGTACTTC. This encodes CAWSSGLPSGEQYF.